This T cell receptor beta chain appears in the sequencing data of a study of beta chain features in type 1 diabetes. Only one heparinised blood draw was taken per donor, and its volume averaged about 116 mL. Sorting gave populations that all exceeded 95% purity. A few counts support this clone. As yet, its antigen is unknown. Germline loops: CDR1 MGHDK, CDR2 SYGVNS. Trimming shortened V by 8 bases and J by 0 bases, and 13 bases separated the two germline ends. This CDR3 is 14 amino acids long. Expressed TCRB transcripts were sequenced because the entire RNA isolate underwent reverse transcription. About 4 million reads per sample were averaged for naive, central memory and regulatory samples. TCRdb keeps only in-frame clones here, not all; method: immunoSEQ multiplex PCR. This sample has 600,000 to 700,000 clones, with 13% found just once. Overall study findings and caveats: There were fewer insertions and more deletions at the VDJ junctions of type 1 diabetes patients. Across all four CD4+ subsets, people with type 1 diabetes showed modestly shorter TCRB CDR3s.

The receptor comes from a man younger than 35 with type 1 diabetes. Sequenced sample: naive CD4+ T cells from blood. The chain couples TRBV25-1 to TRBJ1-1, with D perhaps matching TRBD1 (5 bases). The CDR3 is CASVGAVMNTEAFF. For the CDR3, the DNA is TGTGCCAGCGTAGGGGCCGTCATGAACACTGAAGCTTTCTTT.